A selection of T cell receptor beta chains follows, all from one sample in a study of OX40 agonist ivuxolimab in advanced cancers. Sequencing used immunoSEQ multiplex PCR; TCRdb keeps in-frame clones, though not all of them. The sample shows around 93,000 clones, around nine tenths of them seen only once. The source material was CD4+ or CD8+ T cells sorted from blood, sampled in a trial of the OX40 agonist ivuxolimab. These receptors were obtained from an adult with an advanced solid tumor such as melanoma, head and neck, liver or kidney cancer. Both conserved end residues are part of each CDR3. The order of the fields is J gene, D gene, V gene, clone size, CDR3 DNA, CDR3 protein. A D gene is named only where the DNA matches it firmly. Clone sizes are given selectively: once, few, many, or a class where the clone is expanded.

TRBJ2-5	TRBD1	TRBV27	few	TGTGCCAGCAGTTCCCCGGGACAGGGAGGAGAGACCCAGTACTTC	CASSSPGQGGETQYF
TRBJ1-5	TRBD1	TRBV15	NA	TGTGCCACCAGCAGAGACAGGGGGAGTCGTCAGCCCCAGCATTTT	CATSRDRGSRQPQHF
TRBJ1-6	NA	TRBV7-9	NA	TGTGCCAGCAGCCGAGAGGGTGCTTCACCCCTCCACTTT	CASSREGASPLHF
TRBJ2-3	NA	TRBV5-1	NA	TGCGCCAGCAGCTACGAGCGTCCCTCAGCGGGAGATACGCAGTATTTT	CASSYERPSAGDTQYF
TRBJ2-7	NA	TRBV7-2	few	TGTGCCAGCAGCTTAGTTGGAGGGGACTACGAGCAGTACTTC	CASSLVGGDYEQYF
TRBJ2-2	NA	TRBV4-3	NA	TGCGCCAGCAGCCAAGACATAGGGGGGCCGATTCACACCGGGGAGCTGTTTTTT	CASSQDIGGPIHTGELFF
TRBJ2-1	TRBD2	TRBV19	NA	TGTGCCAGTAGGGAACTAGCGGGGGGATCCCCATACAATGAGCAGTTCTTC	CASRELAGGSPYNEQFF
TRBJ2-1	TRBD2	TRBV2	NA	TGTGCCAGCGCGGGACTAGCGGCGAGGAATGAGCAGTTCTTC	CASAGLAARNEQFF
TRBJ1-6	NA	TRBV25-1	NA	TGTGCCAGCAGTGAAGGGCTCTATAATTCACCCCTCCACTTT	CASSEGLYNSPLHF
TRBJ2-1	NA	TRBV7-9	NA	TGTGCCAGCAGCTTAGACGCGGGATCCTACAATGAGCAGTTCTTC	CASSLDAGSYNEQFF
TRBJ2-1	NA	TRBV5-1	NA	TGCGCCAGCAGCCCTTGGGACCGCTCCTACAATGAGCAGTTCTTC	CASSPWDRSYNEQFF
TRBJ2-2	NA	TRBV6-1	NA	TGTGCCAGCAGTGAATCCGGGAACACCGGGGAGCTGTTTTTT	CASSESGNTGELFF
TRBJ1-4	NA	TRBV15	NA	TGTGCCACCAGCAGAGAAGGAGGAAATAATGAAAAACTGTTTTTT	CATSREGGNNEKLFF
TRBJ2-7	NA	TRBV7-2	NA	TGTGCCAGCAGCTTAGACGGCACTTGGTCCTACGAGCAGTACTTC	CASSLDGTWSYEQYF
TRBJ1-5	TRBD1	TRBV5-8	NA	TGTGCCAGCAGCACACCGAAGACAGGGGTCAATCAGCCCCAGCATTTT	CASSTPKTGVNQPQHF
TRBJ2-2	TRBD1	TRBV5-1	NA	TGCGCCAGCAGACCCACCGCCGGGACAGGTACGAACACCGGGGAGCTGTTTTTT	CASRPTAGTGTNTGELFF
TRBJ1-2	NA	TRBV6-1	NA	TGTGCCAGCAGCGCTCAGGGATATGGCTACACCTTC	CASSAQGYGYTF
TRBJ2-1	NA	TRBV4-1	NA	TGCGCCAGCAGCCAAGATGCCGCCAATGAGCAGTTCTTC	CASSQDAANEQFF
TRBJ2-2	TRBD2	TRBV11-2	NA	TGTGCCAGCAGCCAAGGACTAGCGGGGGCGTCCGGGGAGCTGTTTTTT	CASSQGLAGASGELFF
TRBJ1-1	NA	TRBV4-1	NA	TGCGCCAGCAGCCACCCGGGAGGGAACACTGAAGCTTTCTTT	CASSHPGGNTEAFF
TRBJ2-1	NA	TRBV10-3	few	TGTGCCATCAGTGAGTCGGGAAGGGGGGGCAATGAGCAGTTCTTC	CAISESGRGGNEQFF
TRBJ1-1	NA	TRBV5-5	NA	TGTGCCAGCAGCCGTACGGGGCGTGAAGCTTTCTTT	CASSRTGREAFF
TRBJ2-2	NA	TRBV28	NA	TGTGCCAGCAGGGAGCGCACCGGGGAGCTGTTTTTT	CASRERTGELFF